The next 22 T cell receptor beta chains were all read from a single sample in a study of graft-versus-host responses after intestinal transplantation. Assay: immunoSEQ multiplex PCR; the TCRdb copy retains only in-frame clones and omits some. This sample has around 12,000 clones; 84% occur once, and the top ten carry about 9.4%. The specimen was PBMCs, collected around 300 days after intestinal transplant. These receptors all come from a human patient who received an intestinal transplant, so some T cells may come from the graft donor.

The V call is TRBV6-6, the J call TRBJ1-2, with D possibly TRBD1 on 5 matching bases. Germline V gene lookup returns CDR1 MNHNY and CDR2 SVGAGI (reference sequence). V lost 0 bases to trimming and J lost 4 bases, with 9 bases between them. There are 14 residues in the CDR3. The CDR3 reads CASSYSGLSYGYTF. CDR3 DNA: TGTGCCAGCAGTTACTCGGGACTTAGCTATGGCTACACCTTC.

A few counts support this clone. The J gene is TRBJ2-7, the V gene TRBV7-8, with TRBD2 identical over 10 bases. Germline assignment: CDR1 SGHVS and CDR2 FQNEAQ. The CDR3 covers 13 residues. J was trimmed by 3 bases and V by 5 bases; bases with no gene match: 1. The CDR3 DNA reads as TGTGCCAGCAGCCGACTAGCGGGCTACGAGCAGTACTTC. Translation: CASSRLAGYEQYF. Looking up the rest from reference TRBV7-8 and TRBJ2-7 gives the full variable domain: GAGVSQSPRYKVAKRGQDVALRCDPISGHVSLFWYQQALGQGPEFLTYFQNEAQLDKSGLPSDRFFAERPEGSVSTLKIQRTQQEDSAVYLCASSRLAGYEQYFGPGTRLTVT.

The CDR3 DNA reads as TGCGCCAGCAGCCAAATTTGGGCGGGCCAGGGGACTGAAGCTTTCTTT. It encodes CASSQIWAGQGTEAFF. The chain recombines TRBV4-1 with TRBJ1-1; maybe TRBD1 (6 bases). Trimming shortened V by 2 bases and J by 5 bases, and 18 bases separated the two germline ends. Germline CDR1 and CDR2: MGHRA and YSYEKL. The CDR3 spans 16 residues.

This chain links TRBV5-4 with TRBJ2-1; 10 nucleotides line up with TRBD2. Germline V lookup: CDR1 SGHNT, CDR2 YYREEE (reference sequence). J lost 9 bases, V lost 4 bases, and 10 bases had no gene match. The CDR3 is 15 residues long. This CDR3 reads CASSHSGTSEGEQFF. DNA for the CDR3: TGTGCCAGCAGCCACTCCGGGACTAGCGAAGGTGAGCAGTTCTTC.

The chain has TRBV6-5 and TRBJ2-7; D is perhaps TRBD2 (5 bases). The germline V gene has CDR1 MNHEY and CDR2 SVGAGI. V lost 8 bases, J lost 2 bases, and 13 bases lay in between. This CDR3 region has 13 residues. Here the CDR3 reads CASRVEGTYEQYF. CDR3 nucleotide sequence: TGTGCCAGCCGGGTAGAGGGTACCTACGAGCAGTACTTC.

The chain has TRBV27 and TRBJ2-3; the D gene is possibly TRBD1 (6 bases). V was shortened by 3 bases and J by 7 bases, with 17 bases between the two germline ends. This CDR3 has 15 residues. Germline V gene lookup returns CDR1 MNHEY and CDR2 SMNVEV (reference sequence). The CDR3 DNA reads TGTGCCAGCAGTTTGATGGGGGCGCAACTTAATACGCAGTATTTT. Its protein product is CASSLMGAQLNTQYF.

J is TRBJ1-5 and V is TRBV19; D not resolved. The CDR3 is made up of 14 amino acids. Germline V gene data show CDR1 as LNHDA and CDR2 as SQIVND (reference sequence). Between the trimmed V and J ends, which lost 2 bases and 2 bases, there was a span of 7 bases. CDR3 DNA: TGTGCCAGTAGTATAAAGGCAGGCAATCAGCCCCAGCATTTT. Translation: CASSIKAGNQPQHF.

V usage is TRBV2 and J usage is TRBJ1-5; D is undetermined. The germline CDR1 and CDR2 sequences are SNHLY and FYNNEI. This CDR3 is built from 14 residues. V lost 3 bases and J 2 bases, leaving 8 bases between the germline ends. The chain's CDR3 is CASSDTSGNQPQHF. CDR3 coding DNA: TGTGCCAGCAGTGACACCAGCGGCAATCAGCCCCAGCATTTT. Using reference TRBV2 and TRBJ1-5 for the parts outside the CDR3, the full variable domain is EPEVTQTPSHQVTQMGQEVILRCVPISNHLYFYWYRQILGQKVEFLVSFYNNEISEKSEIFDDQFSVERPDGSNFTLKIRSTKLEDSAMYFCASSDTSGNQPQHFGDGTRLSIL.

The CDR3 DNA reads as TGTGCCAGCAGCTTGGCCGGTGGGAGGGCGAACACCGGGGAGCTGTTTTTT. Amino acids: CASSLAGGRANTGELFF. V usage is TRBV5-6 and J usage is TRBJ2-2; 7 bases are shared with TRBD2. V gave up 0 bases and J gave up 0 bases; unmatched junction bases: 5. The germline V gene has CDR1 SGHDT and CDR2 YYEEEE. CDR3 size: 17 residues.

The chain couples TRBV7-9 to TRBJ1-5; 7 bases match TRBD1. CDR3 size: 14 residues. Germline CDR1 is SEHNR and CDR2 is FQNEAQ (reference sequence). V trimming: 5 bases; J trimming: 3 bases; junction bases outside the gene matches: 4. As DNA, the CDR3 is TGTGCCAGCAGCCTGACAGGGAACAATCAGCCCCAGCATTTT. Its protein is CASSLTGNNQPQHF.

The V and J genes are TRBV19 and TRBJ1-5; D not resolved. Trimming cost V 7 bases and J 0 bases, with 13 bases left between them. The CDR3 has 15 residues. Looked up from germline, CDR1 is LNHDA and CDR2 is SQIVND (reference sequence). The CDR3 DNA reads TGTGCCAGTATGCGTGACTCACCTAGCAATCAGCCCCAGCATTTT. It encodes CASMRDSPSNQPQHF.

In this sample, this clone turned up once. This rearrangement joins TRBV7-2 to TRBJ2-7; D not resolved. Germline V lookup: CDR1 SGHTA, CDR2 FQGNSA. V lost 5 bases to trimming and J lost 3 bases, with 17 bases between them. The CDR3 is made up of 15 amino acids. CDR3 sequence reads: CASSLGPVSNYEQYF. In DNA, the CDR3 is TGTGCCAGCAGCCTTGGACCAGTATCTAACTACGAGCAGTACTTC.

Here the CDR3 reads CASSDGTSGTDTQYF. CDR3 in DNA: TGTGCCAGCAGTGACGGGACTAGCGGGACAGATACGCAGTATTTT. The V gene is TRBV6-4, the J gene TRBJ2-3, with 12 bases aligning to TRBD2. Germline CDR1 MRHNA, CDR2 SNTAGT. The CDR3 is made up of 15 amino acids. Trimming cost V 2 bases and J 3 bases; bases outside gene matches: 0.

V is TRBV27 and J is TRBJ2-3, with D possibly being TRBD1 (6 bases). V lost 7 bases, J lost 4 bases, and 15 bases lay in between. The CDR3 is 14 amino acids. The germline V gene has CDR1 MNHEY and CDR2 SMNVEV (reference sequence). Here the CDR3 reads CASTQGSLPDTQYF. The CDR3 DNA sequence: TGTGCCAGCACCCAGGGGTCCCTGCCAGATACGCAGTATTTT.

The chain employs TRBV27 and TRBJ2-7; 10 positions agree with TRBD1. From germline, CDR1 is MNHEY and CDR2 SMNVEV (reference sequence). The ends lost 4 bases at V and 5 bases at J; junction bases unmatched: 11. This CDR3 region has 16 residues. As DNA, the CDR3 is TGTGCCAGCAGTTCCCCCTGGGGACAGGGGACGCACGAGCAGTACTTC. The encoded protein is CASSSPWGQGTHEQYF.

The sample holds one count of this clone. The CDR3 region is CASTGDRGRTTNEKLFF. CDR3 bases: TGTGCCAGTACGGGAGACAGGGGGCGCACAACTAATGAAAAACTGTTTTTT. The V and J genes are TRBV19 and TRBJ1-4; 10 positions agree with TRBD1. J was trimmed by 0 bases and V by 7 bases; bases with no gene match: 8. This CDR3 contains 17 residues. Germline V lookup: CDR1 LNHDA, CDR2 SQIVND (reference sequence).

This clone showed up just once. The chain recombines TRBV28 with TRBJ2-1; weak D call: TRBD2 (6 bases). Germline CDR1 reads MDHEN; CDR2 reads SYDVKM. This CDR3 is 13 amino acids long. V lost 8 bases, J lost 8 bases, and 16 bases lay in between. As DNA, the CDR3 is TGTGCCAGCCTAGGCGGGGAGATATATGAGCAGTTCTTC. Amino acids: CASLGGEIYEQFF.

This chain joins TRBV30 and TRBJ2-3; possible D gene TRBD1, 6 bases. V lost 3 bases and J 5 bases, leaving 12 bases between the germline ends. This CDR3 comprises 13 residues. Germline CDR1 GTSNPN, CDR2 SVGIG (reference sequence). Written as DNA, the CDR3 is TGTGCCTGGAGGGCCATAGGGGGAGATACGCAGTATTTT. It yields the protein CAWRAIGGDTQYF.

The chain recombines TRBV6-1 with TRBJ2-7, with 9 bases matching TRBD1. The CDR3 has 15 amino acids. Germline CDR1 and CDR2: MNHNS and SASEGT. The V segment lost 6 bases and the J segment 3 bases; nucleotides outside the gene matches: 9. For the CDR3, the DNA is TGTGCCAGCAGCAACCAGGACAGGGGCATCTACGAGCAGTACTTC. Translating it yields CASSNQDRGIYEQYF.

The rearrangement links TRBV2 to TRBJ1-2; D is perhaps TRBD1 (6 bases). The germline V gene has CDR1 SNHLY and CDR2 FYNNEI. Deletions cut 1 base from V and 5 bases from J, with 17 bases between. This CDR3 comprises 16 residues. DNA of the CDR3: TGTGCCAGCAGTGAAGGGGTAGGACAGTTTGGATATGGCTACACCTTC. Translating it yields CASSEGVGQFGYGYTF.

This sequence joins TRBV28 and TRBJ2-2; D is perhaps TRBD1 (5 bases). Trimming left V 4 bases short and J 3 bases short, with 15 bases between. This CDR3 comprises 16 residues. Germline V lookup: CDR1 MDHEN, CDR2 SYDVKM. Here the CDR3 reads CASSSLTARDTGELFF. DNA of the CDR3: TGTGCCAGCAGTTCCTTGACAGCGCGAGACACCGGGGAGCTGTTTTTT.

The rearrangement uses TRBV7-8 and TRBJ2-1, with 8 bases aligning to TRBD2. V was clipped by 3 bases and J by 6 bases; unmatched bases: 7. The CDR3 totals 15 residues. From germline, CDR1 is SGHVS and CDR2 FQNEAQ. In nucleotides, the CDR3 is TGTGCCAGCAGCTTCTTGCCCGGGAGGGGCAATGAGCAGTTCTTC. Protein product: CASSFLPGRGNEQFF. Full variable domain (rest looked up from reference TRBV7-8 and TRBJ2-1): GAGVSQSPRYKVAKRGQDVALRCDPISGHVSLFWYQQALGQGPEFLTYFQNEAQLDKSGLPSDRFFAERPEGSVSTLKIQRTQQEDSAVYLCASSFLPGRGNEQFFGPGTRLTVL.